The rows below give T cell receptor beta chains drawn from one sample of a study of blood T cell repertoires in COVID-19. The table came from immunoSEQ multiplex PCR; TCRdb's copy has only in-frame clones and leaves some out. The sample yields 90,000 to 130,000 clones, approximately 81% seen once. Material: peripheral blood. The receptors were gathered from a man aged 35-49 years with acute or convalescent COVID-19. Both conserved end residues are part of each CDR3. Fields, in order: J gene, V gene, clone size, D gene, CDR3 DNA, CDR3 protein. The D gene is left open where the match is weak. Where a row states a size, it is once, few, many or the class of an expanded clone; other rows omit it.

TRBJ2-7	TRBV18	-	TRBD1	TGTGCCAGCTCACGGGACAGGGGCCTGAGTTACGAGCAGTACTTC	CASSRDRGLSYEQYF
TRBJ2-1	TRBV6-4	-	TRBD2	TGTGCCAGCAGCGAGCTAGCGGGGGGGATCAGATCCTACAATGAGCAGTTCTTC	CASSELAGGIRSYNEQFF
TRBJ2-7	TRBV19	-	-	TGTGCCAGTAGTCCACTCGGGGAAGCCAACGAGCAGTACTTC	CASSPLGEANEQYF
TRBJ1-1	TRBV6-5	once	TRBD1	TGTGCCAGCAGTTGGGACAGGGCGAACACTGAAGCTTTCTTT	CASSWDRANTEAFF
TRBJ2-3	TRBV7-3	-	-	TGTGCCAGCAGCTTCGGTAGTGGCACAGATACGCAGTATTTT	CASSFGSGTDTQYF
TRBJ2-1	TRBV29-1	-	TRBD1	TGCAGCGTGTTAGACAGGGGGGTCTCCTACAATGAGCAGTTCTTC	CSVLDRGVSYNEQFF
TRBJ1-3	TRBV5-1	-	TRBD1	TGCGCCAGCAGCCCGGACAGGGGGGGACACACCATATATTTT	CASSPDRGGHTIYF
TRBJ1-3	TRBV7-8	-	-	TGTGCCAGCAGCCCACAGGGATTTAGAAACACCATATATTTT	CASSPQGFRNTIYF
TRBJ1-6	TRBV28	-	-	TGTGCCAGCAGTCCTGGGGGGGCAACGGCCTATAATTCACCCCTCCACTTT	CASSPGGATAYNSPLHF
TRBJ2-3	TRBV27	once	TRBD2	TGTGCCAGCAGTTTCTCAGCGGGAGGGAACACAGATACGCAGTATTTT	CASSFSAGGNTDTQYF